This T cell receptor (beta chain) was sequenced for a study of T-cell memory formation after mild COVID-19. V lost 3 bases to trimming and J lost 8 bases, with 15 bases between them. The CDR3 has 14 residues. The germline CDR1 and CDR2 sequences are SGDLS and YYNGEE. This clonotype was detected many times. MiXCR, applied by TCRdb to the 5' RACE reads, yields one record per CDR3 protein. The sample lists some 130,000 distinct CDR3 sequences, 5% to 6.5% occurring once. The receptor was isolated from an adult woman who had mild COVID-19 (a few samples of this study predate the infection). Cell type and time point are not known. The sequenced material came from PBMCs or a T cell subset sorted from them (not recorded which). The rearrangement links TRBV9 to TRBJ2-1; D possibly matches TRBD1 or TRBD2 (5 bases each). The CDR3 DNA sequence: TGTGCCAGCAGCGAAAGTGGGGCGCGGGATGAGCAGTTCTTC. The encoded protein is CASSESGARDEQFF.